These T cell receptor beta chains were read from a single sample in a study of shared clonotypes between healthy human individuals. The protocol was immunoSEQ multiplex PCR, while the TCRdb copy is restricted to in-frame clones and leaves out a portion. The sample lists 2 million or so clones, approximately 95% occurring once. The sample taken for sequencing was naive CD4+ T cells sorted from blood. Receptors originate from a man aged 18 to 35 in good health. CDR3s include the opening cysteine and the closing phenylalanine or tryptophan. Fields, in order: clone size, V gene, D gene, J gene, CDR3 DNA, CDR3 protein. A D gene is named only where the DNA matches it firmly. Size tells how often a clone was seen (once, few, many) or the class of an expanded clone, and some rows leave it out.

size: NA
V: TRBV2
D: NA
J: TRBJ2-7
DNA: TGTGCCAGTGGACAGAACTACGAGCAGTACTTC
CDR3: CASGQNYEQYF

size: few
V: TRBV28
D: NA
J: TRBJ2-5
DNA: TGTGCCAGCAGTTCGACAGTGGAGACCCAGTACTTC
CDR3: CASSSTVETQYF

size: NA
V: TRBV6-6
D: TRBD2
J: TRBJ2-3
DNA: TGTGCCAGCAGTCCCCGAAGCGGGGGGCTCACAGATACGCAGTATTTT
CDR3: CASSPRSGGLTDTQYF

size: NA
V: TRBV7-2
D: NA
J: TRBJ2-7
DNA: TGTGCCAGCAGCTTAGGGTTCGGGGGCCCCTACGAGCAGTACTTC
CDR3: CASSLGFGGPYEQYF

size: NA
V: TRBV5-4
D: NA
J: TRBJ2-3
DNA: TGTGCCAGCAGCTCGCCTGGGAGGGGGGCCCTCACAGATACGCAGTATTTT
CDR3: CASSSPGRGALTDTQYF

size: NA
V: TRBV7-2
D: NA
J: TRBJ1-1
DNA: TGTGCCAGCAGCTTACGGCTGGGCGATGGGGAAGCTTTCTTT
CDR3: CASSLRLGDGEAFF

size: NA
V: TRBV7-9
D: NA
J: TRBJ1-2
DNA: TGTGCCAGCAGCTTAGGCCAAGTCAACTATGGCTACACCTTC
CDR3: CASSLGQVNYGYTF

size: NA
V: TRBV5-1
D: NA
J: TRBJ1-4
DNA: TGCGCCAGCAGCTTGGGGCAGGATAATGAAAAACTGTTTTTT
CDR3: CASSLGQDNEKLFF

size: NA
V: TRBV5-1
D: TRBD1
J: TRBJ1-1
DNA: TGCGCCAGCAGCCGGACAGGAGGGAACACTGAAGCTTTCTTT
CDR3: CASSRTGGNTEAFF

size: once
V: TRBV4-3
D: NA
J: TRBJ1-2
DNA: TGCGCCAGCAGCCAAGAAGCCGGACGGGGCTACACCTTC
CDR3: CASSQEAGRGYTF

size: NA
V: TRBV2
D: NA
J: TRBJ2-3
DNA: TGTGCCAGCTCGGACACAGATACGCAGTATTTT
CDR3: CASSDTDTQYF

size: NA
V: TRBV4-3
D: NA
J: TRBJ2-7
DNA: TGCGCCAGCAGCCGAACCGGGACTCTGACGGAGGAGCAGTACTTC
CDR3: CASSRTGTLTEEQYF

size: NA
V: TRBV6-1
D: NA
J: TRBJ2-7
DNA: TGTGCCAGCCACCCCGATCCTACCTACGAGCAGTACTTC
CDR3: CASHPDPTYEQYF

size: NA
V: TRBV7-9
D: NA
J: TRBJ2-6
DNA: TGTGCCAGCAGCTTCGACTCGGGCCTCAACGTCCCGACTTTC
CDR3: CASSFDSGLNVPTF

size: once
V: TRBV7-9
D: NA
J: TRBJ2-1
DNA: TGTGCCAGCAGCCCAGCCTTGTGGACAGTAAGTTCAGGTGAGCAGTTCTTC
CDR3: CASSPALWTVSSGEQFF

size: NA
V: TRBV5-4
D: NA
J: TRBJ2-6
DNA: TGTGCCAGCAGCTTGACAGCCAGCTCTGGGGCCAACGTCCTGACTTTC
CDR3: CASSLTASSGANVLTF

size: NA
V: TRBV18
D: TRBD2
J: TRBJ2-1
DNA: TGTGCCAGCTCATGGACTAGCGGGATCGATGAGCAGTTCTTC
CDR3: CASSWTSGIDEQFF

size: NA
V: TRBV2
D: TRBD1
J: TRBJ2-7
DNA: TGTGCCAGCAGTGGTTGGGACAGGGGGAAAAGTGGTAGCGAGCAGTACTTC
CDR3: CASSGWDRGKSGSEQYF

size: NA
V: TRBV6-6
D: NA
J: TRBJ2-1
DNA: TGTGCCAGCAGCTCGGGCCTTAATAGGGCTTACAATGAGCAGTTCTTC
CDR3: CASSSGLNRAYNEQFF

size: once
V: TRBV27
D: NA
J: TRBJ1-1
DNA: TGTGCCAGCAGTTCGGGACTTTATCGGACCACTGAAGCTTTCTTT
CDR3: CASSSGLYRTTEAFF

size: NA
V: TRBV5-4
D: TRBD2
J: TRBJ2-1
DNA: TGTGCCAGCAGCCATAGCGGGAGGGGGGGATTCGAGCAGTTCTTC
CDR3: CASSHSGRGGFEQFF

size: once
V: TRBV9
D: NA
J: TRBJ2-1
DNA: TGTGCCAGCACCCCCCAGGGGGGGCAGGGCGCCTACAATGAGCAGTTCTTC
CDR3: CASTPQGGQGAYNEQFF

size: NA
V: TRBV28
D: NA
J: TRBJ1-3
DNA: TGTGCCAGCCCAGACTCTGGAAACACCATATATTTT
CDR3: CASPDSGNTIYF

size: NA
V: TRBV7-8
D: NA
J: TRBJ1-5
DNA: TGTGCCAGCAGCTTAAAGGGTCAGGCAAGTCAGCCCCAGCATTTT
CDR3: CASSLKGQASQPQHF

size: NA
V: TRBV11-1
D: NA
J: TRBJ2-1
DNA: TGTGCCAGCAGCCCCCACGGGCCGTACAATGAGCAGTTCTTC
CDR3: CASSPHGPYNEQFF

size: NA
V: TRBV5-1
D: NA
J: TRBJ2-3
DNA: TGCGCCAGCAGCTCGACCAGAGGGGGGGAGTTAGCGACAGATACGCAGTATTTT
CDR3: CASSSTRGGELATDTQYF

size: NA
V: TRBV30
D: NA
J: TRBJ1-1
DNA: TGTGCCTGGAGTGAAAACTCGGGACAAGCTTTCTTT
CDR3: CAWSENSGQAFF

size: NA
V: TRBV28
D: NA
J: TRBJ1-3
DNA: TGTGCCAGCAGTGACCCGGGGCTGGGTGGAAACACCATATATTTT
CDR3: CASSDPGLGGNTIYF

size: NA
V: TRBV28
D: NA
J: TRBJ2-7
DNA: TGTGCCAGCAGTCCCCACGGATCCGTATCCTACGAGCAGTACTTC
CDR3: CASSPHGSVSYEQYF

size: NA
V: TRBV19
D: NA
J: TRBJ1-3
DNA: TGTGCCAGTCGGACGGCGGGAAACACCATATATTTT
CDR3: CASRTAGNTIYF

size: NA
V: TRBV30
D: NA
J: TRBJ2-2
DNA: TGTGCCTGGCGTTGGGAAATGAGGGCCACCGGGGAGCTGTTTTTT
CDR3: CAWRWEMRATGELFF

size: NA
V: TRBV6-1
D: NA
J: TRBJ2-7
DNA: TGTGCCAGCAGCGCAGGGACGGACGTTCCCTACGAGCAGTACTTC
CDR3: CASSAGTDVPYEQYF

size: NA
V: TRBV28
D: TRBD2
J: TRBJ2-7
DNA: TGTGCCAGCAGTACGGCTAGACTAGCGGGGGGATACGAGCAGTACTTC
CDR3: CASSTARLAGGYEQYF

size: NA
V: TRBV11-3
D: NA
J: TRBJ1-6
DNA: TGTGCCAGCAGCTTAAGCTCTCCTGGGTCACCCCTCCACTTT
CDR3: CASSLSSPGSPLHF

size: NA
V: TRBV5-4
D: NA
J: TRBJ2-3
DNA: TGTGCCAGCAGCTTGGACTCTTATACGCAGTATTTT
CDR3: CASSLDSYTQYF

size: NA
V: TRBV4-3
D: NA
J: TRBJ2-1
DNA: TGCGCCAGCAGCCAAGACTTACTAGCTGGGAATGAGCAGTTCTTC
CDR3: CASSQDLLAGNEQFF

size: NA
V: TRBV5-1
D: NA
J: TRBJ1-2
DNA: TGCGCCAGCAGCTTGGCCGCAGGGGTAGGCTACACCTTC
CDR3: CASSLAAGVGYTF

size: NA
V: TRBV2
D: TRBD1
J: TRBJ2-3
DNA: TGTGCCAGCAGTGAGTCAAGGGGGCGTGCAGATACGCAGTATTTT
CDR3: CASSESRGRADTQYF

size: NA
V: TRBV29-1
D: NA
J: TRBJ1-2
DNA: TGCAGCGCTTATACAGGGTTAGGCTACACCTTC
CDR3: CSAYTGLGYTF

size: once
V: TRBV6-5
D: NA
J: TRBJ2-1
DNA: TGTGCCAGCAGTTACGGGCAATATAATGAGCAGTTCTTC
CDR3: CASSYGQYNEQFF

size: NA
V: TRBV7-2
D: TRBD2
J: TRBJ2-5
DNA: TGTGCCAGCAGCTTAAGTAGGACTAGTCAGCAAGAGACCCAGTACTTC
CDR3: CASSLSRTSQQETQYF

size: NA
V: TRBV5-1
D: NA
J: TRBJ2-5
DNA: TGCGCCAGCAGCTTGTCTCAAGAGACCCAGTACTTC
CDR3: CASSLSQETQYF

size: NA
V: TRBV5-1
D: NA
J: TRBJ2-5
DNA: TGCGCCAGCAGCTTGGCAGGGGCCCAAGAGACCCAGTACTTC
CDR3: CASSLAGAQETQYF

size: once
V: TRBV7-2
D: TRBD2
J: TRBJ2-7
DNA: TGTGCCAGCAGCTTAGGCGGGAGGTTTTACGAGCAGTACTTC
CDR3: CASSLGGRFYEQYF

size: NA
V: TRBV2
D: TRBD1
J: TRBJ2-7
DNA: TGTGCCAGCAGACAGGGGTACTCCTACGAGCAGTACTTC
CDR3: CASRQGYSYEQYF

size: NA
V: TRBV2
D: NA
J: TRBJ1-6
DNA: TGTGCCGGCGGACAGACCTATAATTCACCCCTCCACTTT
CDR3: CAGGQTYNSPLHF

size: NA
V: TRBV5-4
D: TRBD1
J: TRBJ2-5
DNA: TGTGCCAGCAGCGGCAGAGACAGGGCAGAGACCCAGTACTTC
CDR3: CASSGRDRAETQYF

size: NA
V: TRBV19
D: TRBD1
J: TRBJ1-2
DNA: TGTGCCAGTAGCCCAGACAGGGCCACGGTAGGAGGCTACACCTTC
CDR3: CASSPDRATVGGYTF

size: NA
V: TRBV10-2
D: NA
J: TRBJ1-1
DNA: TGCGCCAGCAGACAGGGATTGGAAGCTTTCTTT
CDR3: CASRQGLEAFF

size: NA
V: TRBV5-4
D: NA
J: TRBJ2-5
DNA: TGTGCCAGCAGCTTACCGGGACTAGGGGGCGAGACCCAGTACTTC
CDR3: CASSLPGLGGETQYF

size: NA
V: TRBV27
D: NA
J: TRBJ1-2
DNA: TGTGCCAGCAGTTTATCATCTGGGCATGGCTACACCTTC
CDR3: CASSLSSGHGYTF

size: NA
V: TRBV2
D: NA
J: TRBJ2-1
DNA: TGTGCCAGCAGTGGTGTGGGCGAGGACAATGAGCAGTTCTTC
CDR3: CASSGVGEDNEQFF

size: NA
V: TRBV5-4
D: TRBD2
J: TRBJ2-7
DNA: TGTGCCAGCAGCTCCTCCGGGACTAACTCCTACGAGCAGTACTTC
CDR3: CASSSSGTNSYEQYF

size: NA
V: TRBV7-8
D: NA
J: TRBJ1-1
DNA: TGTGCCAGCAGTCATGGGGGTGGGACTGAAGCTTTCTTT
CDR3: CASSHGGGTEAFF

size: NA
V: TRBV11-2
D: TRBD1
J: TRBJ1-2
DNA: TGTGCCAGCAGCATCAAACTTGGACAGGGGGATGGCTACACCTTC
CDR3: CASSIKLGQGDGYTF

size: NA
V: TRBV7-7
D: NA
J: TRBJ2-1
DNA: TGTGCTAGCAGCTTAGACCGCAACAATGAGCAGTTCTTC
CDR3: CASSLDRNNEQFF

size: NA
V: TRBV5-4
D: TRBD1
J: TRBJ1-6
DNA: TGTGCCAGCAGCTCCCGGGGACAGCCTAATTCACCCCTCCACTTT
CDR3: CASSSRGQPNSPLHF

size: once
V: TRBV6-1
D: TRBD1
J: TRBJ2-1
DNA: TGTGCCAGCAGTGAAGGGCTGGGACAGGGGGTGAACAATGAGCAGTTCTTC
CDR3: CASSEGLGQGVNNEQFF

size: NA
V: TRBV12-5
D: NA
J: TRBJ2-2
DNA: TGTGCTAGTGGTCAATGGACCACCGGGGAGCTGTTTTTT
CDR3: CASGQWTTGELFF